The following is a T cell receptor beta chain sequence with its context. What it binds is unknown. The entry originates in a study of T cell responses to AZD1222 COVID-19 vaccine. The V gene lost 5 bases and the J gene lost 0 bases, with 16 bases spanning the gap. CDR3 size: 17 residues. Germline lookup yields CDR1 SGHTA and CDR2 FQGTGA. Study outcomes and limitations: Females made up more of the donors, who were largely white British, and clonal diversity may have come out too low.

Some clones are missing from TCRdb's copy, which holds only in-frame ones; the method was immunoSEQ multiplex PCR. The data hold 95,000 to 100,000 clones, with approximately 90% observed a single time. V and J are TRBV7-3 and TRBJ2-2, with D possibly matching TRBD2 (7 bases). The sequence derives from an adult in good health. The source material was peripheral blood, sampled on day 0 of AZD1222 vaccination. The CDR3 coding sequence is TGTGCCAGCAGCCCTTTTGCGGGGGCCACGAACACCGGGGAGCTGTTTTTT. It yields the protein CASSPFAGATNTGELFF.